This T cell receptor (beta chain) came from a study of blood T cell repertoires in COVID-19. Across the study: The analysed material was cDNA or gDNA that came from T cells, B-cell-depleted T cells, or PBMCs.

The CDR3 runs 15 residues. V lost 5 bases and J 0 bases, leaving 12 bases between the germline ends. From germline, CDR1 is MNHEY and CDR2 SMNVEV (reference sequence). Study processing details: For nucleated cells, counts were estimated from reference gene primer amplification. Assay used: immunoSEQ multiplex PCR; TCRdb lists only in-frame clones, some missing. That table gives V, J and clone size, and the DNA gave D and trimming. The table lists some 11,000 clones, roughly 81% of them singletons. V usage is TRBV27 and J usage is TRBJ2-3; D uncertain. The clonotype comes from a man aged 50 to 59 with active COVID-19. The sequenced sample consisted of peripheral blood. The CDR3 sequence is CASSLLSGSTDTQYF. DNA for the CDR3: TGTGCCAGCAGTCTGTTATCCGGGAGCACAGATACGCAGTATTTT.